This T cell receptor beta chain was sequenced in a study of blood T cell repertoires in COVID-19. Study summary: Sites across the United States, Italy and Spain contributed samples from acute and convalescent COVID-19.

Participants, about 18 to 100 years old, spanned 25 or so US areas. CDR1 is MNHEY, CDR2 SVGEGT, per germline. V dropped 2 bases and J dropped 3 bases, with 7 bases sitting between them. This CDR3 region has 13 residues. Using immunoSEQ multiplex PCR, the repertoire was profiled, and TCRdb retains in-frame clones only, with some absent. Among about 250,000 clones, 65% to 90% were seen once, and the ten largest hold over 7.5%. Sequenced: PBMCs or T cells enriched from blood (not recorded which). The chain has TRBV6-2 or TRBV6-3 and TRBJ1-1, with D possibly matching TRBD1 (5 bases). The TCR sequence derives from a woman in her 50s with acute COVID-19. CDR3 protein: CASSYGAYTEAFF. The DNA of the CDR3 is TGTGCCAGCAGTTACGGGGCTTACACTGAAGCTTTCTTT.